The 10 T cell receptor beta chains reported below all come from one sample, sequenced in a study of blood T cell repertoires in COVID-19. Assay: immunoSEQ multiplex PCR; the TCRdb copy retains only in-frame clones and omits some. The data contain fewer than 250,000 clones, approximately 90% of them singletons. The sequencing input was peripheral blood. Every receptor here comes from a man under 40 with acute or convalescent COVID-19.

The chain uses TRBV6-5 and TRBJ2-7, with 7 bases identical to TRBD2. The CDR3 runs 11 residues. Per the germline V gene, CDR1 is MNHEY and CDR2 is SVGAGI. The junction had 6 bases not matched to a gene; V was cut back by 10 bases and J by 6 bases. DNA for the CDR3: TGTGCCACATGGACGGGAGGCGAGCAGTACTTC. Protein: CATWTGGEQYF.

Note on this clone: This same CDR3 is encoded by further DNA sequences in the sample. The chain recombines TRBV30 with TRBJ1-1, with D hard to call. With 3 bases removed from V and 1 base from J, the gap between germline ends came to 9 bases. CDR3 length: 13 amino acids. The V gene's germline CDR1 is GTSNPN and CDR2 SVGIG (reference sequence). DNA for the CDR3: TGTGCCTGGAGCCTTAGCGGGAACACTGAAGCTTTCTTT. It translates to CAWSLSGNTEAFF.

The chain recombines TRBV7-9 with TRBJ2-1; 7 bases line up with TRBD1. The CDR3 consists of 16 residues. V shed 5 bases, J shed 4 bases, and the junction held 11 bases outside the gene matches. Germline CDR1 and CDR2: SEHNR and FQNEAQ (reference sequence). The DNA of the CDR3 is TGTGCCAGCAGCCCCAGACAGGGCGTCGGTTACAATGAGCAGTTCTTC. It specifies CASSPRQGVGYNEQFF.

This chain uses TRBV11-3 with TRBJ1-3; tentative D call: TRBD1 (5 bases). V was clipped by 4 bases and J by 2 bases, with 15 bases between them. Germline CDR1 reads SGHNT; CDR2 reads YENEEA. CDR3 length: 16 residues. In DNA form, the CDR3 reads TGTGCCAGCAGCTATCGGGCGACAGAGCCTGGAAACACCATATATTTT. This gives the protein CASSYRATEPGNTIYF.

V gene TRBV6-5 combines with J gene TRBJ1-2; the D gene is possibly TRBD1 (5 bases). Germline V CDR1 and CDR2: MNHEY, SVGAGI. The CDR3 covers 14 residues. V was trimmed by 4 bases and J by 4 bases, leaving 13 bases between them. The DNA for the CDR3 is TGTGCCAGCAGTTCCATAAGGGGTCCCTATGGCTACACCTTC. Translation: CASSSIRGPYGYTF.

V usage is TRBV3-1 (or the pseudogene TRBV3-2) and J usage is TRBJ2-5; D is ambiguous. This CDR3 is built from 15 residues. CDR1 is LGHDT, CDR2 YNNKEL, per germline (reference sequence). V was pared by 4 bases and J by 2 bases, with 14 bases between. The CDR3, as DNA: TGTGCCAGCAGCCTGTTGGGCAGCCCTCAAGAGACCCAGTACTTC. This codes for CASSLLGSPQETQYF.

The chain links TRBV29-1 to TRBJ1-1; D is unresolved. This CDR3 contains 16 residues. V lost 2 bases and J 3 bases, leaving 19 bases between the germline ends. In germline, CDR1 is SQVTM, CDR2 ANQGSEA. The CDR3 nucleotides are TGCAGCGTTGAAAGTGGGAGGAGGCTTAGGGACACTGAAGCTTTCTTT. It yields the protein CSVESGRRLRDTEAFF.

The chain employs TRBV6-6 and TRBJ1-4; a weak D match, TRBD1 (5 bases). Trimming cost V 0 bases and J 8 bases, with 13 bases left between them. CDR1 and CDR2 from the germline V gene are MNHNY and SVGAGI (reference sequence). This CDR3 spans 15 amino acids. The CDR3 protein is CASSYSKGESEKLFF. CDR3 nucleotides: TGTGCCAGCAGTTACTCGAAAGGGGAATCGGAAAAACTGTTTTTT.

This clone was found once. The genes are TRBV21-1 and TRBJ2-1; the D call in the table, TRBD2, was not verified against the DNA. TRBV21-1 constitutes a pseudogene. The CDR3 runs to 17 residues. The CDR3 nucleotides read TGTGCCAGCAGCAAAAATAACGGGAGGGCCTTCAGCCATGAGCAGTTCTTC. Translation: CASSKNNGRAFSHEQFF.

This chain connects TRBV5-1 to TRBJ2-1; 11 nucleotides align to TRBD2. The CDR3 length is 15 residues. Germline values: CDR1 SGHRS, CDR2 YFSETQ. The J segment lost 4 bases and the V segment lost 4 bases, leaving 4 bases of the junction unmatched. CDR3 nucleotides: TGCGCCAGCAGCGCCGTAGCGGGAGGGTACAATGAGCAGTTCTTC. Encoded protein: CASSAVAGGYNEQFF.